This TCR beta chain was retrieved from a study of shared clonotypes between healthy human individuals. When replicate PCRs were run on unsorted PBMC, they used approximately 300 ng DNA, 30,000 to 35,000 T cell genomes. In the authors' methods: ImmunoSEQ sequences covered only the junction and lacked quality scores; filtering therefore differed. The repertoire was sequenced with immunoSEQ multiplex PCR; TCRdb's copy has only in-frame clones and lacks some. V, J and clone size are taken as reported in that table, and D and trimming were inferred from the DNA itself. The sample yields 450,000 to 650,000 clones, around 80% seen once. The germline CDR1 and CDR2 sequences are SGHAT and FQNNGV. Trimming cost V 4 bases and J 3 bases, with 5 bases left between them. CDR3 length: 12 amino acids. The unsorted samples had tens of millions of PBMCs used for genomic DNA. Study findings and constraints: Only a few donors were included, so the genetic and exposure-history diversity represented was limited.

Points on this clone: Its target is unknown.

The TCR comes from a woman in her thirties or forties in good health. Some clones in this sample may be carry-over from other donors' samples. Sample: PBMCs. The chain recombines TRBV11-2 with TRBJ2-3; D may be TRBD1 or TRBD2 (5 bases each). DNA for the CDR3: TGTGCCAGCAGCTGGGGGACAGATACGCAGTATTTT. Translated, it gives CASSWGTDTQYF.